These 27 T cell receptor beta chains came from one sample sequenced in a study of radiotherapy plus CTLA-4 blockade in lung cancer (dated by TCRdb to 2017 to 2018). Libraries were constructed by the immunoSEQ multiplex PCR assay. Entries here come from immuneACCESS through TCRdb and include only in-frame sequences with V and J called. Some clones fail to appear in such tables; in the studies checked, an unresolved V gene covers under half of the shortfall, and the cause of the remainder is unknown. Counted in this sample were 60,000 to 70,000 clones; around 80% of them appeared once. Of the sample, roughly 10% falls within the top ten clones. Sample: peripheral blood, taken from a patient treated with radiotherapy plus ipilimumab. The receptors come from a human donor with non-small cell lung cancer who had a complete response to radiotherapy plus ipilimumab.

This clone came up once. The chain's CDR3 is CASSILIAGVLTGELFF. In DNA, the CDR3 is TGTGCCAGTAGTATCCTGATAGCGGGAGTCCTTACCGGGGAGCTGTTTTTT. The rearrangement links TRBV19 to TRBJ2-2, with 9 bases aligning to TRBD2. The ends lost 3 bases at V and 5 bases at J; junction bases unmatched: 10. From germline, CDR1 is LNHDA and CDR2 SQIVND (reference sequence). The CDR3 contains 17 residues.

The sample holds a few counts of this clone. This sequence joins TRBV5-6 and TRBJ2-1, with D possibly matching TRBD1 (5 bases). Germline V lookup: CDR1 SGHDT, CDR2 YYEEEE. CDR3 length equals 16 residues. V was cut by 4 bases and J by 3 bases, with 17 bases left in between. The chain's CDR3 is CASSPPPGQYYNEQFF. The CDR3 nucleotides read TGTGCCAGCAGCCCCCCCCCAGGGCAGTACTACAATGAGCAGTTCTTC. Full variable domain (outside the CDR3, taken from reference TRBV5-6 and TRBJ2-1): DAGVTQSPTHLIKTRGQQVTLRCSPKSGHDTVSWYQQALGQGPQFIFQYYEEEERQRGNFPDRFSGHQFPNYSSELNVNALLLGDSALYLCASSPPPGQYYNEQFFGPGTRLTVL.

CDR3 in amino acids: CATRDTASYNEQFF. CDR3 in DNA: TGTGCCACGAGGGACACAGCGTCCTACAATGAGCAGTTCTTC. The chain uses TRBV10-3 and TRBJ2-1, with TRBD1 as a possible D gene (6 bases). The CDR3 covers 14 residues. Trimming pared 10 bases from V and 1 base from J, leaving 14 bases between. Germline values: CDR1 ENHRY, CDR2 SYGVKD.

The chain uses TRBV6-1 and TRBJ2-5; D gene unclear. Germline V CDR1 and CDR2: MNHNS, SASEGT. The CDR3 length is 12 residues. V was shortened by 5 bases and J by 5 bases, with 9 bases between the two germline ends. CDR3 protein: CASSQHLETQYF. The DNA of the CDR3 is TGTGCCAGCAGTCAACATTTGGAGACCCAGTACTTC.

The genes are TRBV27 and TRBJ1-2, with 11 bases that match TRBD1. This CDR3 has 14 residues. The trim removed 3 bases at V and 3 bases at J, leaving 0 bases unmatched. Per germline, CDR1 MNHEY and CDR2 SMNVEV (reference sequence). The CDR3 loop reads CASSLDRGHYGYTF. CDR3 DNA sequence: TGTGCCAGCAGTTTGGACAGGGGGCACTATGGCTACACCTTC.

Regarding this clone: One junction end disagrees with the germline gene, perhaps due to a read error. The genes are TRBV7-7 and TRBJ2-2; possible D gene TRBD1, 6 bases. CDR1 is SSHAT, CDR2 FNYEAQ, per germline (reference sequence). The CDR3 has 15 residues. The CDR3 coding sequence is TGTGCTAGCAGCCAGTCAGCAGGGGCCACCGGGGAGCTGTTTTTT. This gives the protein CASSQSAGATGELFF.

In DNA, the CDR3 is TGCGCCAGCAGCGGAGAGGCTCTAGCGGGGGGTGGTGAGCAGTTCTTC. This gives the protein CASSGEALAGGGEQFF. The V call is TRBV4-3, the J call TRBJ2-1; TRBD2 matches at 11 bases. The CDR3 is 16 residues long. Per germline, CDR1 LGHNA and CDR2 YSLEER. Trimming at V came to 5 bases and at J to 9 bases, leaving 12 bases not matched to a gene.

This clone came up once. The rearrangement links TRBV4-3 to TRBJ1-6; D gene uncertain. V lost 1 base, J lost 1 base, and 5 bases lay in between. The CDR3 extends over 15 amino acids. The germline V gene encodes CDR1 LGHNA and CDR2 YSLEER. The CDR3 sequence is CASSQGRSYNSPLHF. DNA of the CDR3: TGCGCCAGCAGCCAAGGGCGGTCCTATAATTCACCCCTCCACTTT.

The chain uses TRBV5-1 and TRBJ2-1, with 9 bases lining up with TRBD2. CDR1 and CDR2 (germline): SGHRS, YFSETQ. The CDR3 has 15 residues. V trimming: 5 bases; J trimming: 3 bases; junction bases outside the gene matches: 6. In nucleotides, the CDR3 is TGCGCCAGCAGGCAGACTAGCGGTAACTACAATGAGCAGTTCTTC. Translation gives CASRQTSGNYNEQFF.

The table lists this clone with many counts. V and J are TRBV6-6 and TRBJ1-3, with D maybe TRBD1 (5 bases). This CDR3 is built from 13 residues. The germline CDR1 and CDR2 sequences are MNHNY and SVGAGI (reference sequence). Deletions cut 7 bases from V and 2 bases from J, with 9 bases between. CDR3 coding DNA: TGTGCCAGCACAAGGGGAGCTGGAAACACCATATATTTT. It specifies CASTRGAGNTIYF.

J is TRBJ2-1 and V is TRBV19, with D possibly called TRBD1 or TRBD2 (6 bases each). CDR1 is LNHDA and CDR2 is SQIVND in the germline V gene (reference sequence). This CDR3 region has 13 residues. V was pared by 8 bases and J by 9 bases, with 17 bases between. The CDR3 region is CASQEGGRGEQFF. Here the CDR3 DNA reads TGTGCCAGTCAAGAAGGGGGGCGGGGTGAGCAGTTCTTC.

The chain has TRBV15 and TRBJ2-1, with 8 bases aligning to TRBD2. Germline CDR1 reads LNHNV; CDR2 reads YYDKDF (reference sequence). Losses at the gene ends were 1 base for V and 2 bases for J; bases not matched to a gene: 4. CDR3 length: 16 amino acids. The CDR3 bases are TGTGCCACCAGCAGAGGGGGTAGCGGGACCTACAATGAGCAGTTCTTC. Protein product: CATSRGGSGTYNEQFF. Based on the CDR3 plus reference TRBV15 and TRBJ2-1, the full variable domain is DAMVIQNPRYQVTQFGKPVTLSCSQTLNHNVMYWYQQKSSQAPKLLFHYYDKDFNNEADTPDNFQSRRPNTSFCFLDIRSPGLGDTAMYLCATSRGGSGTYNEQFFGPGTRLTVL.

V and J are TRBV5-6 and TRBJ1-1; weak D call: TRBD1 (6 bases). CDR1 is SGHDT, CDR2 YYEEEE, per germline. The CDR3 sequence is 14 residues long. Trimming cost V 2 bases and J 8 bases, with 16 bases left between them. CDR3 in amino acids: CASSLLKGGREAFF. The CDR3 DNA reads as TGTGCCAGCAGCTTACTGAAGGGGGGCAGAGAAGCTTTCTTT.

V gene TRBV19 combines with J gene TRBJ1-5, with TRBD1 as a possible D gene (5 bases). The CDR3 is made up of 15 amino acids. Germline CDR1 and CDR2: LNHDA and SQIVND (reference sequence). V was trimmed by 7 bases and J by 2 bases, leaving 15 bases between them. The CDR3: CASTLLGGRNQPQHF. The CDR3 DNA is TGTGCCAGTACCCTTTTGGGGGGTCGCAATCAGCCCCAGCATTTT.

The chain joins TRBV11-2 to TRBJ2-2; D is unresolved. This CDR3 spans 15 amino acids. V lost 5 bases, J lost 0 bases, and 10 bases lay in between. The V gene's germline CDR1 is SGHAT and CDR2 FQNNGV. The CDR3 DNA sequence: TGTGCCAGCAGCGTGGGCAGAACGAACACCGGGGAGCTGTTTTTT. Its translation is CASSVGRTNTGELFF. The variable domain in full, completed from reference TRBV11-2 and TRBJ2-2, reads EAGVAQSPRYKIIEKRQSVAFWCNPISGHATLYWYQQILGQGPKLLIQFQNNGVVDDSQLPKDRFSAERLKGVDSTLKIQPAKLEDSAVYLCASSVGRTNTGELFFGEGSRLTVL.

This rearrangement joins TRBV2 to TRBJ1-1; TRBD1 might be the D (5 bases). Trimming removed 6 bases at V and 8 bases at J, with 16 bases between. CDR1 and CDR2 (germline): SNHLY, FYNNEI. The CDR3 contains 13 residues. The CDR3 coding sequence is TGTGCCAGCAGCCACTACGCGGGGCACGAAGCTTTCTTT. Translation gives CASSHYAGHEAFF.

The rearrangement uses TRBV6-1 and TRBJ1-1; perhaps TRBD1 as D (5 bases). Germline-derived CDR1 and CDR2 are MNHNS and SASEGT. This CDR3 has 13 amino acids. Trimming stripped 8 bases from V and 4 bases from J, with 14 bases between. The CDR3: CASEQGGGTEAFF. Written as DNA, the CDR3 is TGTGCCAGCGAGCAGGGAGGAGGCACTGAAGCTTTCTTT.

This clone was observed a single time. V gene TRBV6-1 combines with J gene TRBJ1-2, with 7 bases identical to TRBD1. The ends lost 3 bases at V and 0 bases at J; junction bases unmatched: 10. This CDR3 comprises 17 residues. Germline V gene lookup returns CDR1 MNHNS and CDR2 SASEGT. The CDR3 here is CASSDRGQTRANYGYTF. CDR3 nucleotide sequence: TGTGCCAGCAGTGATAGGGGACAGACCAGAGCTAACTATGGCTACACCTTC.

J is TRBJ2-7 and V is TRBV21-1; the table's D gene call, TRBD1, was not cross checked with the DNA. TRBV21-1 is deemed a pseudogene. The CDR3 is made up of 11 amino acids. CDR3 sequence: CASSKGWGQYV. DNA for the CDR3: TGTGCCAGCAGCAAAGGATGGGGGCAGTACGTC.

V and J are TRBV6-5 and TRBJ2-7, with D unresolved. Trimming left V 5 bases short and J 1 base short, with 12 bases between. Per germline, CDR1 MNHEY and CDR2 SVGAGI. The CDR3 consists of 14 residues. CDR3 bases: TGTGCCAGCAGTCGAGACTCAAGATCCTACGAGCAGTACTTC. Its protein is CASSRDSRSYEQYF.

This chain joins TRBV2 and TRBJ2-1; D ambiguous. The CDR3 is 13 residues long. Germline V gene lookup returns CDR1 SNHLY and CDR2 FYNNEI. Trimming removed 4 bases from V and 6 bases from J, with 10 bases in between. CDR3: CASSVNVINEQFF. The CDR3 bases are TGTGCCAGCAGTGTAAACGTAATCAATGAGCAGTTCTTC.

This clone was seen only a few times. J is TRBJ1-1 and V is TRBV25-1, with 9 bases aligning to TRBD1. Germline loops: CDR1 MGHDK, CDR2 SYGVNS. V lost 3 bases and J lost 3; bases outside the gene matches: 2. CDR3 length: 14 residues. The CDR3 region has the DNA TGTGCCAGCAGTGACCGGACAGGGGACACTGAAGCTTTCTTT. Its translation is CASSDRTGDTEAFF.

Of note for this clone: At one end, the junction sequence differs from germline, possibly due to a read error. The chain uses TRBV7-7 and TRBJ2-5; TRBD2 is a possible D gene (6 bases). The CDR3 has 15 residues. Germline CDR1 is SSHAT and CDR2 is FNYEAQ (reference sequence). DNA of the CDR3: TGTGCTAGCAGCTTAACGGGAGCCGGCAGAGAGACCCAGTACTTC. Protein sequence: CASSLTGAGRETQYF.

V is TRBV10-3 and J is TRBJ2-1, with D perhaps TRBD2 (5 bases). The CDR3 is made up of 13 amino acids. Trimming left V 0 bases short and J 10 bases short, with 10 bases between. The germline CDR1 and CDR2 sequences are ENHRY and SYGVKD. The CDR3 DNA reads TGTGCCATCAGTGAGTCGGTGGGAGTCGAGCAGTTCTTC. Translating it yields CAISESVGVEQFF.

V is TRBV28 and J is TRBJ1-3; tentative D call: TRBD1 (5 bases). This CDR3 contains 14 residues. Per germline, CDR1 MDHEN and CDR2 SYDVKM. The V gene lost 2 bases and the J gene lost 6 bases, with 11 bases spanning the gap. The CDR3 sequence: CASSLPGPQNTIYF. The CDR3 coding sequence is TGTGCCAGCAGTTTACCGGGGCCTCAAAACACCATATATTTT.

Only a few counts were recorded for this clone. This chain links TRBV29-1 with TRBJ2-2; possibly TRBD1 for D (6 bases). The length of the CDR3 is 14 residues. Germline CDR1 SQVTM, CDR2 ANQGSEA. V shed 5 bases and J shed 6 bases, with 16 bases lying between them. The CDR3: CSVQARGGSGELFF. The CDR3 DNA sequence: TGCAGCGTTCAGGCCAGGGGTGGTTCCGGGGAGCTGTTTTTT.

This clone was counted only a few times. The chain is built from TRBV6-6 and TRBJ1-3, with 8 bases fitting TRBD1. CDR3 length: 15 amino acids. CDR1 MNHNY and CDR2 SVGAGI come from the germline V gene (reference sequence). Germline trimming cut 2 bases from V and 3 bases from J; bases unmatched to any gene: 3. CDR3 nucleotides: TGTGCCAGCAGTTACCCAGGGGGCGGTGGAAACACCATATATTTT. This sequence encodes CASSYPGGGGNTIYF.